The clone carrying this TCR beta chain was counted only a few times. Its specificity is unknown. This sample is part of a study of chemoradiotherapy in HPV16-positive cancers. The study's findings and limits: HPV-specific T cells were functionally defined from only two HPV16-positive patients.

Trimming pared 5 bases from V and 8 bases from J, leaving 18 bases between. The CDR3 sequence is 15 residues long. The germline CDR1 and CDR2 sequences are SSHAT and FNYEAQ (reference sequence). Over chemoradiotherapy, repertoires were sampled more than once. Assay: immunoSEQ multiplex PCR; the TCRdb copy retains only in-frame clones and omits some. In the table there are tens of thousands of clones, around 80% of which are singletons. The source material was blood, sampled from a patient who underwent chemoradiotherapy. The origin of this receptor is a human donor with HPV-associated anogenital cancer. The chain couples TRBV7-7 to TRBJ2-2; possible D gene TRBD2, 5 bases. Written as DNA, the CDR3 is TGTGCCAGCAGCCCCATTAGCGATTCGAGAGGGGAGCTGTTTTTT. This encodes CASSPISDSRGELFF.